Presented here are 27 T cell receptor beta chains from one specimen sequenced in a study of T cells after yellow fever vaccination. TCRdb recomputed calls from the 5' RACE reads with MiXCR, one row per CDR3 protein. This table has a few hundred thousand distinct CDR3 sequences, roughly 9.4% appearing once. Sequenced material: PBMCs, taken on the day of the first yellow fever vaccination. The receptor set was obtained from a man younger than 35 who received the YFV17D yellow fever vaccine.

CDR3 sequence (DNA): TGCAGTGCGCAAGCCGGCTCTGGGGCCAACGTCCTGACTTTC. As protein: CSAQAGSGANVLTF. The chain combines TRBV20-1 with TRBJ2-6; no firm D call. Trimming left V 6 bases short and J 0 bases short, with 9 bases between. This CDR3 contains 14 residues. Germline-derived CDR1 and CDR2 are DFQATT and SNEGSKA (reference sequence).

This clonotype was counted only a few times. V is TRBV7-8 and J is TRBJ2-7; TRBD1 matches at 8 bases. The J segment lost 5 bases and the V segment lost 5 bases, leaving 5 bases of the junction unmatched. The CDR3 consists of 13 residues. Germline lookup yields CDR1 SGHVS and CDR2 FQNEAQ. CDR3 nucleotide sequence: TGTGCCAGCAGCCTAGACAGGGGCGACGAGCAGTACGTC. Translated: CASSLDRGDEQYV.

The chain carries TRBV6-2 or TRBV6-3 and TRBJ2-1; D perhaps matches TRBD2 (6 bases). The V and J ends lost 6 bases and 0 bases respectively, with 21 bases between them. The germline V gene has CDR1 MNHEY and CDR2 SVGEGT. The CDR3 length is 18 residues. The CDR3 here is CASRERDGRPSSYNEQFF. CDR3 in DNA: TGTGCCAGCAGAGAGAGGGACGGGAGACCGAGCTCCTACAATGAGCAGTTCTTC.

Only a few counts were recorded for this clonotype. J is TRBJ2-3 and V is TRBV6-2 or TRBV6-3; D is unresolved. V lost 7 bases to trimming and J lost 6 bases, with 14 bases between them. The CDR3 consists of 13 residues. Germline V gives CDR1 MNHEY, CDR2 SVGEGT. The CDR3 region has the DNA TGTGCCAGCAAGGAGACCCCCTCCGATACGCAGTATTTT. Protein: CASKETPSDTQYF.

The CDR3 nucleotides read TGTGCCACCAGCAGAGGGGCACTCTATGGCTACACCTTC. Its translation is CATSRGALYGYTF. The rearrangement links TRBV15 to TRBJ1-2; D not certain. The germline CDR1 and CDR2 sequences are LNHNV and YYDKDF (reference sequence). V was shortened by 1 base and J by 4 bases, with 7 bases between the two germline ends. The CDR3 is 13 residues long.

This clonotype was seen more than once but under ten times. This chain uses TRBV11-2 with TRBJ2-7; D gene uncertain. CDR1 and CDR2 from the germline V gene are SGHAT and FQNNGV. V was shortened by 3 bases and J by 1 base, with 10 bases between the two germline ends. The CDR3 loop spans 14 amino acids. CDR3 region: CASSFSDGSYEQYF. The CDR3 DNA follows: TGTGCCAGCAGCTTCTCGGACGGGTCCTACGAGCAGTACTTC.

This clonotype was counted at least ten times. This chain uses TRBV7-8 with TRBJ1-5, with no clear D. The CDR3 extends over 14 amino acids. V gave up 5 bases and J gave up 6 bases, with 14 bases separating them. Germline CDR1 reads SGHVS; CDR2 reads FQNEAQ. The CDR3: CASSLSRAAQPQHF. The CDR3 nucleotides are TGTGCCAGCAGCCTCTCACGGGCGGCTCAGCCCCAGCATTTT.

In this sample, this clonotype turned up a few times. The CDR3 DNA sequence: TGTGCCAGCAGTGACCAGCCCCATTCCTACGAGCAGTACGTC. Its translation is CASSDQPHSYEQYV. This chain connects TRBV6-1 to TRBJ2-7; the D is unclear. CDR3 length: 14 residues. CDR1 and CDR2 (germline): MNHNS, SASEGT. V gave up 3 bases and J gave up 1 base, with 10 bases separating them.

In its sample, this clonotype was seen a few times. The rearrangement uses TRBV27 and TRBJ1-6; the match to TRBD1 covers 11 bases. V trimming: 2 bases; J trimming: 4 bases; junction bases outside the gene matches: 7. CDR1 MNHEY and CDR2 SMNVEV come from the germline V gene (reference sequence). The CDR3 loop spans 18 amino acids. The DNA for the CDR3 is TGTGCCAGCAGTTTACGAGGACAGGGGGCATTGTATAATTCACCCCTCCACTTT. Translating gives CASSLRGQGALYNSPLHF.

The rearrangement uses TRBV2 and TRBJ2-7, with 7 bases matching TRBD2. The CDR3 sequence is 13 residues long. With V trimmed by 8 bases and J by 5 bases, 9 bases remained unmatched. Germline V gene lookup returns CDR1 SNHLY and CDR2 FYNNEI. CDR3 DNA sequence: TGTGCCAGCCCCCAGGAGGGGACTAACGAGCAGTACGTC. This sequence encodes CASPQEGTNEQYV.

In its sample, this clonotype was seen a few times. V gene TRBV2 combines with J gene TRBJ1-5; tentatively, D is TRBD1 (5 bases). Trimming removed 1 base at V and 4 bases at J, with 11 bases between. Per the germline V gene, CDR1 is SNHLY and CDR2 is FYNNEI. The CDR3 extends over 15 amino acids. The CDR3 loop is CASSEVGRGNQPQHF. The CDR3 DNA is TGTGCCAGCAGTGAAGTGGGACGAGGGAATCAGCCCCAGCATTTT.

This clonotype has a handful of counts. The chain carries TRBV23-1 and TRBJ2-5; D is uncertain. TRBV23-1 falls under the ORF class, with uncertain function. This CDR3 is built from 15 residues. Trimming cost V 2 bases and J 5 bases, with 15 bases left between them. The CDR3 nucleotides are TGCGCCAGCAGTCAAGGCCTAGGGTGGGGTGAGACCCAGTACTTC. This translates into CASSQGLGWGETQYF.

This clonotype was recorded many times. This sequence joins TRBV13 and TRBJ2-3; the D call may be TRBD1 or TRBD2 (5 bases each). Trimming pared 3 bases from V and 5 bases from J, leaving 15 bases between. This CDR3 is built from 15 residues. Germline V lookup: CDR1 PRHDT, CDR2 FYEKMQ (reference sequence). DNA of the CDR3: TGTGCCAGCAGCTTGTATCTAGGGACGTTAGATACGCAGTATTTT. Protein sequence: CASSLYLGTLDTQYF. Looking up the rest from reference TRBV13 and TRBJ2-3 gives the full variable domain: AAGVIQSPRHLIKEKRETATLKCYPIPRHDTVYWYQQGPGQDPQFLISFYEKMQSDKGSIPDRFSAQQFSDYHSELNMSSLELGDSALYFCASSLYLGTLDTQYFGPGTRLTVL.

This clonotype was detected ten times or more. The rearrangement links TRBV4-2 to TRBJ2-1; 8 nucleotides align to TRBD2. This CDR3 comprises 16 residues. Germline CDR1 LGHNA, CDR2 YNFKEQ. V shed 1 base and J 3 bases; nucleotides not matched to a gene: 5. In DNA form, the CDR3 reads TGTGCCAGCAGCCAAGTTACTAGCGGCCTCTACAATGAGCAGTTCTTC. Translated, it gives CASSQVTSGLYNEQFF.

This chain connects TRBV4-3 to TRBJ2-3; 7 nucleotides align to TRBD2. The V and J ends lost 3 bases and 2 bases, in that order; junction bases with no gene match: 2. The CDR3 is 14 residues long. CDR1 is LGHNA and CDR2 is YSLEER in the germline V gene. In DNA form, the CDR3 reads TGCGCCAGCAGCCAGGCGGGGGACACAGATACGCAGTATTTT. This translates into CASSQAGDTDTQYF.

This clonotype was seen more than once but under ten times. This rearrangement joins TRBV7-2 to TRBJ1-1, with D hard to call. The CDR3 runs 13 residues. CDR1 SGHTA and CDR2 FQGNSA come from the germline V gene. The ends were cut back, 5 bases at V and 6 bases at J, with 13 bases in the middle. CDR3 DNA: TGTGCCAGCAGCCCCCGGGGTGGCCCTGAAGCTTTCTTT. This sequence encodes CASSPRGGPEAFF.

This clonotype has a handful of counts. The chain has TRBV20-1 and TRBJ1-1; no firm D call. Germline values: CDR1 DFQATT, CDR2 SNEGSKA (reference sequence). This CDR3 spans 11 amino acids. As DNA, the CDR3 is TGCATCTCCAGGATGAACACTGAAGCTTTCTTT. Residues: CISRMNTEAFF.

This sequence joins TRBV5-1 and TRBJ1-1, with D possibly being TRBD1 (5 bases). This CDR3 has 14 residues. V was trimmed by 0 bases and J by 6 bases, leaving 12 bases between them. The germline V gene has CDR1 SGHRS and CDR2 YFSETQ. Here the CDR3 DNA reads TGCGCCAGCAGCTTGGCGGGGGGACTGTCTGAAGCTTTCTTT. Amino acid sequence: CASSLAGGLSEAFF.

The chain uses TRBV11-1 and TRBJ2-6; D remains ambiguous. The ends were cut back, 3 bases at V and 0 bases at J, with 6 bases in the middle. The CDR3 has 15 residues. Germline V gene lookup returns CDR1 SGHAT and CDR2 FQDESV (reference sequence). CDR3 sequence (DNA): TGTGCCAGCAGCTTCACACGCTCTGGGGCCAACGTCCTGACTTTC. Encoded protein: CASSFTRSGANVLTF. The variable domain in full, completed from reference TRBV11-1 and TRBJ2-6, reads EAEVAQSPRYKITEKSQAVAFWCDPISGHATLYWYRQILGQGPELLVQFQDESVVDDSQLPKDRFSAERLKGVDSTLKIQPAELGDSAMYLCASSFTRSGANVLTFGAGSRLTVL.

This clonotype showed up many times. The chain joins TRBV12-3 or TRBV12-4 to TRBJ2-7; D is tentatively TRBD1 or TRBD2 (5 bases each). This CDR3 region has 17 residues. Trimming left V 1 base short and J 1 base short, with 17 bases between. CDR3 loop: CASSLGPGSLSSYEQYF. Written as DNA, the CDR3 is TGTGCCAGCAGTTTAGGTCCAGGGAGTCTTTCGTCCTACGAGCAGTACTTC.

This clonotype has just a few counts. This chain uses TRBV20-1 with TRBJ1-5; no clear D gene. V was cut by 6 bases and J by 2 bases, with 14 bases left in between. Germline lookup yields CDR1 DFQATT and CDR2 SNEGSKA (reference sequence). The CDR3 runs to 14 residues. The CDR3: CSAVDVWGNQPQHF. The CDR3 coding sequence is TGCAGTGCCGTAGATGTTTGGGGCAATCAGCCCCAGCATTTT.

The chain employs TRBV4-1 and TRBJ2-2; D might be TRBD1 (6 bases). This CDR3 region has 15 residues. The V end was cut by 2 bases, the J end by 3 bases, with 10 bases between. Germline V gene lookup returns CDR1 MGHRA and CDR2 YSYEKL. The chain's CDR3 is CASSQWSGDTGELFF. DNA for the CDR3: TGCGCCAGCAGCCAATGGTCAGGGGACACCGGGGAGCTGTTTTTT.

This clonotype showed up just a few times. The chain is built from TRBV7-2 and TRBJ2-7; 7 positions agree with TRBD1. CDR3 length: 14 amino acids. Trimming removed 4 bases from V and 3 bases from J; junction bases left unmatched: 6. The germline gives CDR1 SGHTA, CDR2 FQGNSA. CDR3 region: CASSSMGQRYEQYF. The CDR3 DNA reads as TGTGCCAGCAGCTCGATGGGACAGCGCTACGAGCAGTACTTC.

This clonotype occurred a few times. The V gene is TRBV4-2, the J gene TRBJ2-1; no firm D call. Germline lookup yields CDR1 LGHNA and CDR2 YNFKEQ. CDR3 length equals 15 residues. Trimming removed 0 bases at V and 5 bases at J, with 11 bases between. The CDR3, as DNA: TGTGCCAGCAGCCAAGATCGTGAGCGACACAATGAGCAGTTCTTC. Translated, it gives CASSQDRERHNEQFF.

CDR3 loop: CASSFGGSGAFF. The CDR3 DNA sequence: TGTGCCAGCAGTTTTGGGGGGAGCGGAGCTTTCTTT. V usage is TRBV12-3 or TRBV12-4 and J usage is TRBJ1-1, with a tentative D call TRBD1 (5 bases). Trimming removed 3 bases at V and 10 bases at J, with 12 bases between. There are 12 residues in the CDR3.

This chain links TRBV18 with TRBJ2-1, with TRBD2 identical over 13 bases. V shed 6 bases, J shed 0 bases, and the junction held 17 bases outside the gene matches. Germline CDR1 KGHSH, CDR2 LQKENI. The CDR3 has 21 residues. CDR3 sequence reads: CASSPLPRLAGGPSSYNEQFF. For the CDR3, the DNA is TGTGCCAGCTCTCCCCTTCCCCGACTAGCGGGGGGACCCAGCTCCTACAATGAGCAGTTCTTC.

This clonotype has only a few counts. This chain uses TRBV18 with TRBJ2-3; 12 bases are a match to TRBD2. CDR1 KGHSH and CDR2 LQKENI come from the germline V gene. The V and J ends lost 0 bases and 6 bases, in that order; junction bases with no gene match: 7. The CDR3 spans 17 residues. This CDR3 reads CASSPPLLAGGRDTQYF. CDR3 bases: TGTGCCAGCTCACCACCGTTACTAGCGGGGGGTCGGGATACGCAGTATTTT. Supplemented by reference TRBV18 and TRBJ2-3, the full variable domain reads NAGVMQNPRHLVRRRGQEARLRCSPMKGHSHVYWYRQLPEEGLKFMVYLQKENIIDESGMPKERFSAEFPKEGPSILRIQQVVRGDSAAYFCASSPPLLAGGRDTQYFGPGTRLTVL.